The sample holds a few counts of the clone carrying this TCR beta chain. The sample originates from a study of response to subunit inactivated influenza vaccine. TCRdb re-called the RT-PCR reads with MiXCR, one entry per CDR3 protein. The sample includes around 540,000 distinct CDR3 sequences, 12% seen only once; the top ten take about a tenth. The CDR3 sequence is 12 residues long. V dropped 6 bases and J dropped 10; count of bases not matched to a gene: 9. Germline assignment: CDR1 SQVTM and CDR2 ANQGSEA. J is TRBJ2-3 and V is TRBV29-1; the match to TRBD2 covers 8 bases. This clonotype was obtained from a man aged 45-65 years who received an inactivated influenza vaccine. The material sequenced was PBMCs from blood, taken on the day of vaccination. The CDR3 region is CSVGTSGIAQYF. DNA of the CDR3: TGCAGCGTCGGGACTAGTGGAATCGCGCAGTATTTT.